The rows below give T cell receptor beta chains drawn from one sample of a study of blood T cell repertoires in COVID-19. Assay used: immunoSEQ multiplex PCR; TCRdb lists only in-frame clones, some missing. This sample has roughly 200,000 clones, with roughly 75% found just once. The specimen sequenced was peripheral blood. The receptors come from a man between 65 and 79 years old with active or convalescent COVID-19. The CDR3 runs from the conserved cysteine through the conserved F or W. The D gene is left open where the match is weak.

TRBJ2-3 TRBD2 TRBV5-1 TGCGCCAGCAGCGATAGCGGGGGGTTAAGCACAGATACGCAGTATTTT CASSDSGGLSTDTQYF
TRBJ1-2 . TRBV6-5 TGTGCCAGCACCGGGATATCTGATGGCTACACCTTC CASTGISDGYTF
TRBJ1-4 TRBD1 TRBV5-1 TGCGCCAGCAGCTTTCGACAGGGTGCCGATGAAAAACTGTTTTTT CASSFRQGADEKLFF
TRBJ1-2 TRBD1 TRBV7-9 TGTGCCAGCAGCCTAGAACAGGGGACTTTGGTCTATGGCTACACCTTC CASSLEQGTLVYGYTF
TRBJ2-7 TRBD1 TRBV29-1 TGCAGCGTTGAACGAGGGACAGGGGGCTTCAACGAGCAGTACTTC CSVERGTGGFNEQYF
TRBJ2-5 . TRBV7-2 TGTGCCAGCGCCACGGGTGCTAGTCAAGAGACCCAGTACTTC CASATGASQETQYF
TRBJ1-5 . TRBV6-5 TGTGCCAGCAGGCAGGTCAATCAGCCCCAGCATTTT CASRQVNQPQHF
TRBJ2-3 TRBD2 TRBV30 TGTGCCTGGAGCCTAGCGGGAGGGCCAGATACGCAGTATTTT CAWSLAGGPDTQYF
TRBJ1-3 . TRBV3-1/TRBV3-2 TGTGCCAGCAGCCAAGACGCAGGCTCTGGAAACACCATATATTTT CASSQDAGSGNTIYF
TRBJ1-4 . TRBV5-5 TGTGCCAGCAGCTTGGCCCCCCCAGGGGTTCGTGGTGAAAAACTGTTTTTT CASSLAPPGVRGEKLFF